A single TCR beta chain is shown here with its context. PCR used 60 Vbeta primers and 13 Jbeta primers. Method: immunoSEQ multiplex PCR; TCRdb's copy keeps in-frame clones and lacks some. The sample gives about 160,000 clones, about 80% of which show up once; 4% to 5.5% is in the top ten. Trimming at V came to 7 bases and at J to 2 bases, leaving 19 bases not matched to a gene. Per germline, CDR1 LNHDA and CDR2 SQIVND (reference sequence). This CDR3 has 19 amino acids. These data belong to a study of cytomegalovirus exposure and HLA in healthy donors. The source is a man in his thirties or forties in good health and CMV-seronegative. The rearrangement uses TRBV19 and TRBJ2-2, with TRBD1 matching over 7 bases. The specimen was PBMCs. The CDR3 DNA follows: TGTGCCAGTACCTACCGATCGGGGTCTCGACAGGGTAACACCGGGGAGCTGTTTTTT. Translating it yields CASTYRSGSRQGNTGELFF.